Below, one T cell receptor (beta chain) is given with its context. The sample is drawn from a study of blood T cell repertoires in COVID-19. Looking at the study overall: Samples came from the United States, Italy and Spain, spanning acute and convalescent COVID-19. The analysed material was cDNA or gDNA that came from T cells, B-cell-depleted T cells, or PBMCs.

Trimming took 7 bases from V and 6 from J, leaving 10 bases between them. This CDR3 is built from 12 residues. The table came from immunoSEQ multiplex PCR; TCRdb's copy has only in-frame clones and leaves some out. Found here are around 120,000 clones, over 75% of them singletons; the top ten hold about 9.9%. This TCR derives from a man aged 40-49 years with active or convalescent COVID-19. The gene calls are TRBV12-3 or TRBV12-4 and TRBJ1-5, with D possibly TRBD1 on 5 matching bases. Sequencing was performed on peripheral blood. CDR3 residues: CASTKGVQPQHF. CDR3 DNA sequence: TGTGCCAGCACCAAAGGGGTTCAGCCCCAGCATTTT.